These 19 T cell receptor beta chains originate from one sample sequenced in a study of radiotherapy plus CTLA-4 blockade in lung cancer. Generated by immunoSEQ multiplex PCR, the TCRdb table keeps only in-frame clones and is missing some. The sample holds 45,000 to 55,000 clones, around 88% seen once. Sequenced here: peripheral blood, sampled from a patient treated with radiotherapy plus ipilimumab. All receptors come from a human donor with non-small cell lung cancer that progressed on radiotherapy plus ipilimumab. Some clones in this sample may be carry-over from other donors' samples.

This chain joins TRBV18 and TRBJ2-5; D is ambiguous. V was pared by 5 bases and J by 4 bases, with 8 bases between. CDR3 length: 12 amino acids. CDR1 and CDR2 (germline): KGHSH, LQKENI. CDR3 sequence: CASSIPGETQYF. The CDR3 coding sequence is TGTGCCAGCTCAATCCCGGGAGAGACCCAGTACTTC.

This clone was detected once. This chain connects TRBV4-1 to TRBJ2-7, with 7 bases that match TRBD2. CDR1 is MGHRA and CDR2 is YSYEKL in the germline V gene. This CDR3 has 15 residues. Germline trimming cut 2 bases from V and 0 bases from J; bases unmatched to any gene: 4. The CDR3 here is CASSQNSGPSYEQYF. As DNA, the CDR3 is TGCGCCAGCAGCCAAAATAGCGGGCCCTCCTACGAGCAGTACTTC.

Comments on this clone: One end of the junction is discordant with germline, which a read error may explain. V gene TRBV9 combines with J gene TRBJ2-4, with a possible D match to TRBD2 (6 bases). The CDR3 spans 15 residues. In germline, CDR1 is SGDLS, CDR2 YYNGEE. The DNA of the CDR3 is TGTGCCAGCAGCGTACAGTCGGGAGCCCAAAACATTCAGTACTTC. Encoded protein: CASSVQSGAQNIQYF.

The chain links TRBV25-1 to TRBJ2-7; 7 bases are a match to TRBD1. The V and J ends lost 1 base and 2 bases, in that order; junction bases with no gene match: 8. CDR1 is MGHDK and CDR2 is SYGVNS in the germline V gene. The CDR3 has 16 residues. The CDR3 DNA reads TGTGCCAGCAGTGAATCCAGGGGGACAGAAACCTACGAGCAGTACTTC. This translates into CASSESRGTETYEQYF.

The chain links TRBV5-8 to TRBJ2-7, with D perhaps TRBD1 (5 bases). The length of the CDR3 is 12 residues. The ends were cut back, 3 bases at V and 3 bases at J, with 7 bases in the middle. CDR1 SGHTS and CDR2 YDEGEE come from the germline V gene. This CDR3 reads CASSWTLYEQYF. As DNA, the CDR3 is TGTGCCAGCAGCTGGACACTCTACGAGCAGTACTTC.

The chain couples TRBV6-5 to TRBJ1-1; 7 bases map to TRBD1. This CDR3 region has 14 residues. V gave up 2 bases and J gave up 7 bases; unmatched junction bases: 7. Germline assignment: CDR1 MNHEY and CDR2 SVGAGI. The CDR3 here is CASSYKQGLGEAFF. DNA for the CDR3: TGTGCCAGCAGTTACAAACAGGGGTTGGGTGAAGCTTTCTTT.

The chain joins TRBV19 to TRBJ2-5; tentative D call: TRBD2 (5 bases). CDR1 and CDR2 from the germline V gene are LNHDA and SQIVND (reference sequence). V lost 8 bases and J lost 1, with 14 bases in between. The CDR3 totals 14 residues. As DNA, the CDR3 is TGTGCCAGTGGACCTCGGGCGGGCCAAGAGACCCAGTACTTC. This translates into CASGPRAGQETQYF.

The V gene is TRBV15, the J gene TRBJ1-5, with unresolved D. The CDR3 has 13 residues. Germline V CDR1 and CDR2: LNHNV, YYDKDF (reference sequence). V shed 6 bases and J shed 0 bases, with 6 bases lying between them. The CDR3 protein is CATRSGSNQPQHF. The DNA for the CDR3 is TGTGCCACCAGGTCAGGTAGCAATCAGCCCCAGCATTTT.

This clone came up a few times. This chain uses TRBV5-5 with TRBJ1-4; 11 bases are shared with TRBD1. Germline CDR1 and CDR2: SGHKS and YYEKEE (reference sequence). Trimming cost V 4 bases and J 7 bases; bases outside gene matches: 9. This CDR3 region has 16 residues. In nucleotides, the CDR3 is TGTGCCAGCAGCCGGGGGGACAGGGGGTCGGGTGAAAAACTGTTTTTT. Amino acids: CASSRGDRGSGEKLFF.

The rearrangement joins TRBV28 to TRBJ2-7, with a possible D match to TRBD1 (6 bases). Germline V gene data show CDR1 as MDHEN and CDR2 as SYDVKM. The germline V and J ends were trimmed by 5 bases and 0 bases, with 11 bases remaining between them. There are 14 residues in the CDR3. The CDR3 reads CASSPRQVSYEQYF. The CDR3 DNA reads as TGTGCCAGCAGTCCCCGACAGGTCTCCTACGAGCAGTACTTC.

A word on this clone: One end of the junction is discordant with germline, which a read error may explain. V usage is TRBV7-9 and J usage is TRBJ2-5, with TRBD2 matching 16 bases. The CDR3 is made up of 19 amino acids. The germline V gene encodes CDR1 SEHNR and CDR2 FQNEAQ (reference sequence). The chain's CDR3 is CASSWVPGLAGGSQEIQYF. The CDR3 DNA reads TGTGCCAGCAGCTGGGTTCCGGGACTAGCGGGAGGGAGCCAAGAGATCCAGTACTTC.

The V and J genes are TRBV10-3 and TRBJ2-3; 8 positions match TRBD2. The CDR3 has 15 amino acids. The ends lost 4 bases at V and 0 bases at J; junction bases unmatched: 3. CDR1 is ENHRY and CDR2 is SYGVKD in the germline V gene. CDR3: CAISATSGSTDTQYF. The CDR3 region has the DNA TGTGCCATCAGTGCCACTAGCGGAAGCACAGATACGCAGTATTTT.

The CDR3 DNA follows: TGTGCCAGCACCGAAACTCGGGGGACAGCACATCTTTCGGACTATGGCTACACCTTC. This translates into CASTETRGTAHLSDYGYTF. V and J are TRBV4-2 and TRBJ1-2; 7 bases map to TRBD1. Germline assignment: CDR1 LGHNA and CDR2 YNFKEQ. The J segment lost 3 bases and the V segment lost 7 bases, leaving 23 bases of the junction unmatched. The CDR3 contains 19 residues.

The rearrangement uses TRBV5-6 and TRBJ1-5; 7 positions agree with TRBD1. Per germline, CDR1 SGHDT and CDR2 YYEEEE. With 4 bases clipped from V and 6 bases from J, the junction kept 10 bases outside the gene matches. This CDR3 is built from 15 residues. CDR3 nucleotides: TGTGCCAGCAGCCTGACCACAGGGGTTTGTCAGCCCCAGCATTTT. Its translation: CASSLTTGVCQPQHF. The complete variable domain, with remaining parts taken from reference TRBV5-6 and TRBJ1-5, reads DAGVTQSPTHLIKTRGQQVTLRCSPKSGHDTVSWYQQALGQGPQFIFQYYEEEERQRGNFPDRFSGHQFPNYSSELNVNALLLGDSALYLCASSLTTGVCQPQHFGDGTRLSIL.

The CDR3, as DNA: TGTGCCAGCAGTGTGTCCTTCTTCTCTGGAAACACCATATATTTT. This translates into CASSVSFFSGNTIYF. V is TRBV6-1 and J is TRBJ1-3; no definite D call. The CDR3 contains 15 residues. V was shortened by 4 bases and J by 0 bases, with 10 bases between the two germline ends. CDR1 is MNHNS and CDR2 is SASEGT in the germline V gene.

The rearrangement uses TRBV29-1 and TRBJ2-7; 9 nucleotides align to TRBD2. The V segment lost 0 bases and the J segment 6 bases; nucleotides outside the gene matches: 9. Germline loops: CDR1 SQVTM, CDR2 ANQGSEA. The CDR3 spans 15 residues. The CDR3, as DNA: TGCAGCGTTGAAGATGAGCGGGAGGCCCTCGGCGAGCAGTACTTC. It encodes CSVEDEREALGEQYF.

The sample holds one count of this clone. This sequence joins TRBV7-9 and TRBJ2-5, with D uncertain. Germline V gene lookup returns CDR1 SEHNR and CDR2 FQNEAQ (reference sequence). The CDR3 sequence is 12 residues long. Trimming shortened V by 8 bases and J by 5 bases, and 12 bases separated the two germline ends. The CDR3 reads CASWVNGETQYF. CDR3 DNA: TGTGCCAGCTGGGTTAACGGGGAGACCCAGTACTTC. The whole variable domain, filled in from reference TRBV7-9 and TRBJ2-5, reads DTGVSQNPRHKITKRGQNVTFRCDPISEHNRLYWYRQTLGQGPEFLTYFQNEAQLEKSRLLSDRFSAERPKGSFSTLEIQRTEQGDSAMYLCASWVNGETQYFGPGTRLLVL.

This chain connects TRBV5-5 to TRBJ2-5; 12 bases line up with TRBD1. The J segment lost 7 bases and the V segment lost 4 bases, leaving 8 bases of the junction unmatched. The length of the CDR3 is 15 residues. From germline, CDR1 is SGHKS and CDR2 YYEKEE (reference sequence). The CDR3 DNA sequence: TGTGCCAGCAGCGAAGGGACAGGGGGCCAGGGGACCCAGTACTTC. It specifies CASSEGTGGQGTQYF.

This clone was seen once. This CDR3 reads CASSRTSDQETQYF. The CDR3 region has the DNA TGTGCCAGCAGTCGGACTAGCGACCAAGAGACCCAGTACTTC. V gene TRBV2 combines with J gene TRBJ2-5; 9 nucleotides agree with TRBD2. V was pared by 5 bases and J by 0 bases, with 1 base of the junction left unmatched. Germline CDR1 is SNHLY and CDR2 is FYNNEI. This CDR3 is built from 14 residues. Looking up the rest from reference TRBV2 and TRBJ2-5 gives the full variable domain: EPEVTQTPSHQVTQMGQEVILRCVPISNHLYFYWYRQILGQKVEFLVSFYNNEISEKSEIFDDQFSVERPDGSNFTLKIRSTKLEDSAMYFCASSRTSDQETQYFGPGTRLLVL.